The 25 T cell receptor beta chains below come from one sample, sequenced in a study of blood T cells in healthy people across ages. PCR was performed a second time for roughly 6 to 12 cycles using a sample-barcoded 5' primer and a J-beta primer mix. MiXCR, applied by TCRdb to the 5' RACE reads, yields one record per CDR3 protein. The sample lists 1,300,000 or so distinct CDR3 sequences; approximately 63% were seen once. What was sequenced was blood. The receptors were sampled from a man in his late teens or twenties in good health.

A few counts support this clonotype. This chain uses TRBV9 with TRBJ1-4, with D possibly matching TRBD1 (6 bases). The CDR3 consists of 17 residues. Germline assignment: CDR1 SGDLS and CDR2 YYNGEE. V lost 3 bases and J lost 3, with 18 bases in between. For the CDR3, the DNA is TGTGCCAGCAGCGACGGGCTGGGGGGCCGGGCTAATGAAAAACTGTTTTTT. Its protein product is CASSDGLGGRANEKLFF.

This clonotype appeared many times. This chain uses TRBV29-1 with TRBJ2-7, with 10 positions matching TRBD2. The CDR3 loop spans 15 amino acids. Per the germline V gene, CDR1 is SQVTM and CDR2 is ANQGSEA. The V and J ends lost 6 bases and 0 bases, in that order; junction bases with no gene match: 8. CDR3 residues: CSVSSGGVISYEQYF. The CDR3 DNA reads as TGCAGCGTCTCCAGCGGGGGGGTCATCTCCTACGAGCAGTACTTC.

The chain carries TRBV11-1 and TRBJ2-7; D tentatively reads TRBD1 or TRBD2 (5 bases each). Germline CDR1 reads SGHAT; CDR2 reads FQDESV (reference sequence). The CDR3 spans 16 residues. With 1 base removed from V and 3 bases from J, the gap between germline ends came to 16 bases. The CDR3: CASSLERSWGNYEQYF. CDR3 coding DNA: TGTGCCAGCAGCTTAGAAAGATCGTGGGGGAACTACGAGCAGTACTTC.

This sequence joins TRBV4-2 and TRBJ2-4, with TRBD2 as a possible D gene (6 bases). The closer fit of TRBJ2-7 to the DNA end suggests the J call may be wrong. Germline lookup yields CDR1 LGHNA and CDR2 YNFKEQ. The CDR3 contains 19 residues. The CDR3 DNA reads as TGTGCCAGCAGCCAGGACGCGACCCTACCGGGACTTCGGGCCTACGAGCAGTACTTC. This translates into CASSQDATLPGLRAYEQYF.

This clonotype was seen just once. Sequence at one end of the junction differs from germline and may be a read error. This chain uses TRBV29-1 with TRBJ2-7; TRBD1 is a possible D gene (6 bases). CDR1 SQVTM and CDR2 ANQGSEA come from the germline V gene. This CDR3 is 13 amino acids long. The chain's CDR3 is CRVALKQGYEQYF. In DNA, the CDR3 is TGCAGAGTTGCCCTAAAACAGGGCTACGAGCAGTACTTC.

This clonotype was detected a few times. The chain recombines TRBV7-9 with TRBJ1-1; D is uncertain. V was shortened by 2 bases and J by 1 base, with 11 bases between the two germline ends. Germline V gene lookup returns CDR1 SEHNR and CDR2 FQNEAQ (reference sequence). This CDR3 contains 15 residues. CDR3 protein: CASSLRVISNTEAFF. The DNA for the CDR3 is TGTGCCAGCAGCTTACGGGTTATTTCGAACACTGAAGCTTTCTTT.

V and J are TRBV12-3 or TRBV12-4 and TRBJ2-3, with unresolved D. Trimming removed 6 bases from V and 0 bases from J, with 16 bases in between. The CDR3 contains 16 residues. The CDR3 here is CASSRNYGTSTDTQYF. The DNA of the CDR3 is TGTGCCAGCAGCAGAAATTACGGAACTAGCACAGATACGCAGTATTTT.

V gene TRBV28 combines with J gene TRBJ2-6; 7 bases agree with TRBD2. V shed 2 bases, J shed 2 bases, and the junction held 9 bases outside the gene matches. Germline V gene lookup returns CDR1 MDHEN and CDR2 SYDVKM. This CDR3 is 18 amino acids long. The CDR3 DNA reads as TGTGCCAGCAGTTTAGATGGGAGGGGAAGACCTGGGGCCAACGTCCTGACTTTC. Its protein is CASSLDGRGRPGANVLTF.

This chain uses TRBV20-1 with TRBJ1-1; weak D call: TRBD1 (6 bases). This CDR3 contains 14 residues. Germline CDR1 is DFQATT and CDR2 is SNEGSKA (reference sequence). The germline V and J ends were trimmed by 3 bases and 5 bases, with 16 bases remaining between them. The CDR3 sequence: CSASVGRGRTEAFF. CDR3 sequence (DNA): TGCAGTGCTAGTGTCGGCAGGGGAAGGACTGAAGCTTTCTTT.

The chain combines TRBV5-1 with TRBJ2-2; maybe TRBD1 (6 bases). Germline lookup yields CDR1 SGHRS and CDR2 YFSETQ. The length of the CDR3 is 17 residues. The germline V and J ends were trimmed by 2 bases and 2 bases, with 16 bases remaining between them. The CDR3 nucleotides are TGCGCCAGCAGCTTTTCCTATGACAGGCCTAACACCGGGGAGCTGTTTTTT. Its translation is CASSFSYDRPNTGELFF.

V usage is TRBV7-9 and J usage is TRBJ2-1; D is undetermined. The CDR3 is made up of 12 amino acids. Germline CDR1 reads SEHNR; CDR2 reads FQNEAQ (reference sequence). Between the trimmed V and J ends, which lost 0 bases and 9 bases, there was a span of 6 bases. The CDR3 loop is CASSLANSEQFF. The CDR3 DNA is TGTGCCAGCAGCTTAGCTAATAGTGAGCAGTTCTTC.

This clonotype was counted a few times. This chain connects TRBV10-3 to TRBJ2-1; 11 bases agree with TRBD2. Germline lookup yields CDR1 ENHRY and CDR2 SYGVKD. Germline trimming cut 2 bases from V and 4 bases from J; bases unmatched to any gene: 7. CDR3 length: 17 amino acids. CDR3 region: CAISERILAGAYNEQFF. In DNA form, the CDR3 reads TGTGCCATCAGTGAGCGCATACTAGCGGGAGCATACAATGAGCAGTTCTTC.

The chain joins TRBV27 to TRBJ2-3, with D perhaps matching TRBD1 (6 bases). The V gene's germline CDR1 is MNHEY and CDR2 SMNVEV (reference sequence). V lost 6 bases to trimming and J lost 2 bases, with 15 bases between them. CDR3 length: 15 residues. In DNA form, the CDR3 reads TGTGCCAGCAGAAAGGGACCGGGACACACAGATACGCAGTATTTT. This gives the protein CASRKGPGHTDTQYF.

V usage is TRBV20-1 and J usage is TRBJ2-7; 13 bases align to TRBD2. The J call may be mistaken, given a closer DNA end match to TRBJ2-1. CDR3 size: 14 residues. The germline gives CDR1 DFQATT, CDR2 SNEGSKA (reference sequence). CDR3 DNA sequence: TGCAGTGCTAGTGCGACTAGCGGGGGGCTGGAGCAGTTCTTC. It encodes CSASATSGGLEQFF.

The chain is built from TRBV20-1 and TRBJ2-1; 10 bases map to TRBD2. With V trimmed by 6 bases and J by 6 bases, 8 bases remained unmatched. Germline values: CDR1 DFQATT, CDR2 SNEGSKA (reference sequence). The CDR3 is 14 residues long. CDR3 residues: CSALAGADFNEQFF. The CDR3 DNA reads TGCAGTGCCCTAGCGGGAGCCGACTTCAATGAGCAGTTCTTC.

This chain links TRBV20-1 with TRBJ2-4; 8 nucleotides match TRBD1. V was clipped by 3 bases and J by 8 bases; unmatched bases: 9. The CDR3 spans 14 residues. Per the germline V gene, CDR1 is DFQATT and CDR2 is SNEGSKA (reference sequence). The CDR3 region has the DNA TGCAGTGCTAGGGACAGGGAAATAGTCGACATTCAGTACTTC. Translated: CSARDREIVDIQYF.

In this sample, this clonotype turned up once. The chain recombines TRBV27 with TRBJ2-1; D uncertain. The CDR3 has 14 amino acids. Germline CDR1 is MNHEY and CDR2 is SMNVEV (reference sequence). The ends were cut back, 9 bases at V and 0 bases at J, with 12 bases in the middle. In nucleotides, the CDR3 is TGTGCCAGTAGGACGGATGCCTCCTACAATGAGCAGTTCTTC. Protein: CASRTDASYNEQFF.

The chain has TRBV20-1 and TRBJ2-3; maybe TRBD2 (6 bases). Trimming left V 3 bases short and J 2 bases short, with 15 bases between. Germline CDR1 and CDR2: DFQATT and SNEGSKA (reference sequence). The CDR3 runs to 15 residues. The CDR3 coding sequence is TGCAGTGCTAGGCTTCCTAGCGCCTCCACAGATACGCAGTATTTT. This encodes CSARLPSASTDTQYF.

The table lists this clonotype with a count of one. The chain combines TRBV7-2 with TRBJ2-2, with 7 positions matching TRBD2. Germline CDR1 is SGHTA and CDR2 is FQGNSA. The CDR3 consists of 16 residues. V was clipped by 11 bases and J by 1 base; unmatched bases: 13. In DNA form, the CDR3 reads TGTGCCGTTCACCCGGTAGCGGGCCTGAACACCGGGGAGCTGTTTTTT. The encoded protein is CAVHPVAGLNTGELFF.

This sequence joins TRBV4-1 and TRBJ2-4, with 7 bases fitting TRBD2. The assigned J gene may be wrong: the sequence end matches TRBJ2-5 better. The CDR3 has 15 residues. Germline CDR1 reads MGHRA; CDR2 reads YSYEKL. The CDR3 coding sequence is TGCGCCAGCAGCCAATACTCGGGAGGTGAAGAGACCCAGTACTTC. This gives the protein CASSQYSGGEETQYF.

The chain employs TRBV7-2 and TRBJ2-7, with D maybe TRBD1 (6 bases). The germline V gene has CDR1 SGHTA and CDR2 FQGNSA. The CDR3 spans 15 residues. V lost 5 bases to trimming and J lost 2 bases, with 16 bases between them. This CDR3 is CASSITGSQAYEQYF. The CDR3 DNA reads as TGTGCCAGCAGCATTACAGGGTCCCAAGCCTACGAGCAGTACTTC.

The gene calls are TRBV20-1 and TRBJ2-7, with unresolved D. The CDR3 has 12 residues. The germline V and J ends were trimmed by 5 bases and 5 bases, with 13 bases remaining between them. Germline loops: CDR1 DFQATT, CDR2 SNEGSKA (reference sequence). The CDR3 sequence is CSASKSENEQYF. CDR3 nucleotide sequence: TGCAGTGCTTCAAAGAGCGAGAACGAGCAGTACTTC.

The chain links TRBV3-1 to TRBJ2-4, with D hard to call. Germline V gene data show CDR1 as LGHDT and CDR2 as YNNKEL (reference sequence). V was clipped by 1 base and J by 2 bases, with 6 bases between them. The CDR3 is made up of 14 amino acids. In DNA, the CDR3 is TGTGCCAGCAGCCAAGTAAAAACCAAAAACATTCAGTACTTC. Residues: CASSQVKTKNIQYF. Full variable domain (missing parts from reference TRBV3-1 and TRBJ2-4): DTAVSQTPKYLVTQMGNDKSIKCEQNLGHDTMYWYKQDSKKFLKIMFSYNNKELIINETVPNRFSPKSPDKAHLNLHINSLELGDSAVYFCASSQVKTKNIQYFGAGTRLSVL.

This clonotype was seen more than once but under ten times. The rearrangement links TRBV29-1 to TRBJ2-7; 7 nucleotides line up with TRBD1. This CDR3 contains 13 residues. The J segment lost 1 base and the V segment lost 2 bases, leaving 2 bases of the junction unmatched. Germline V gene lookup returns CDR1 SQVTM and CDR2 ANQGSEA. The CDR3, as DNA: TGCAGCGTTGAAAACAGGGGTTCCTACGAGCAGTACTTC. This translates into CSVENRGSYEQYF.

The chain is built from TRBV20-1 and TRBJ2-7, with D perhaps TRBD2 (6 bases). Trimming cost V 4 bases and J 3 bases, with 13 bases left between them. CDR1 is DFQATT and CDR2 is SNEGSKA in the germline V gene (reference sequence). The CDR3 spans 13 residues. CDR3 DNA: TGCAGTGCTAAAGGCGCGGGGATCTACGAGCAGTACTTC. Residues: CSAKGAGIYEQYF.